This entry is about one TCR beta chain. Antigen specificity is unknown. The CDR3 extends over 16 amino acids. Germline V gene sequence: CDR1 SGHAT, CDR2 FQNNGV. The V and J ends lost 1 base and 3 bases respectively, with 15 bases between them. The data stem from a study of CD8 T cells in Susac syndrome. Study observations and caveats: The total CD8+ repertoires yielded around 15 Susac-specific public clones and the CD8+ TEMRA repertoires yielded about five.

The patients with Susac syndrome satisfied recently defined diagnostic criteria for either definite or probable disease. Through negative isolation, CD4+ and CD8+ T cells were obtained, while TEMRA cells were enriched using FACS. A quantity of about 0.5 to 1 ug RNA underwent reverse transcription using random hexamers. TCRdb redid the calling of the immunoSEQ multiplex PCR reads with MiXCR, one entry per CDR3 protein. The table shows around 110,000 distinct CDR3 sequences, with 94% occurring only once. The clonotype was recovered from a human donor with Susac syndrome. Sequenced input: CD8+ T cells from PBMCs. The chain couples TRBV11-2 to TRBJ1-1; D gene uncertain. CDR3 nucleotides: TGTGCCAGCAGCTTAGGAGGGTTGGGATGGGACACTGAAGCTTTCTTT. This codes for CASSLGGLGWDTEAFF.